One sample yielded the 12 T cell receptor beta chains listed below, sequenced in a study of identical twins. TCRdb re-analysed the 5' RACE reads in MiXCR, keeping a single row per CDR3 protein. The sample lists over 550,000 distinct CDR3 sequences, around 7.5% seen once, with approximately 1.5% in the top ten. This sample was shared with a second study, whose subject was yellow fever vaccine responses in identical twins.

Input material: PBMCs. These TCRs come from a woman between 18 and 29 years old in good health.

This clonotype has more than one count but fewer than ten. The rearrangement links TRBV21-1 to TRBJ2-7; the D call TRBD1 from the table was never checked on the DNA. TRBV21-1 is a recognized pseudogene. This CDR3 is 16 amino acids long. The CDR3 loop reads CASSKYRDRGRVEQYV. The DNA of the CDR3 is TGTGCCAGCAGCAAATACCGGGACAGGGGACGAGTCGAGCAGTACGTC.

The chain's CDR3 is CASSLGWAGSPAKNIQYF. As DNA, the CDR3 is TGTGCCAGCAGCTTAGGGTGGGCGGGTTCGCCGGCCAAAAACATTCAGTACTTC. V usage is TRBV11-3 and J usage is TRBJ2-4, with D possibly being TRBD2 (5 bases). V was shortened by 1 base and J by 1 base, with 17 bases between the two germline ends. CDR3 length: 18 residues. Germline V CDR1 and CDR2: SGHNT, YENEEA.

This clonotype came up many times. This chain links TRBV10-3 with TRBJ2-1, with D possibly TRBD2 on 6 matching bases. CDR1 and CDR2 (germline): ENHRY, SYGVKD. There are 15 residues in the CDR3. The V gene lost 6 bases and the J gene lost 0 bases, with 12 bases spanning the gap. In DNA form, the CDR3 reads TGTGCCATCAGATTAGCGGAGAGCTCCTACAATGAGCAGTTCTTC. Translated: CAIRLAESSYNEQFF.

This clonotype has more than one count but fewer than ten. The V and J genes are TRBV7-9 and TRBJ2-1; a possible D gene is TRBD2 (5 bases). The CDR3 is made up of 15 amino acids. The ends were cut back, 4 bases at V and 9 bases at J, with 19 bases in the middle. The V gene's germline CDR1 is SEHNR and CDR2 FQNEAQ (reference sequence). In DNA form, the CDR3 reads TGTGCCAGCAGCTCCTTTTCCCGGGAATTCGGTGAGCAGTTCTTC. Amino acid sequence: CASSSFSREFGEQFF. Supplemented by reference TRBV7-9 and TRBJ2-1, the full variable domain reads DTGVSQNPRHKITKRGQNVTFRCDPISEHNRLYWYRQTLGQGPEFLTYFQNEAQLEKSRLLSDRFSAERPKGSFSTLEIQRTEQGDSAMYLCASSSFSREFGEQFFGPGTRLTVL.

Here the CDR3 reads CASSVTQPYRGTGVNEQFF. CDR3 DNA: TGTGCCAGCAGTGTCACCCAACCCTATCGGGGGACAGGAGTCAATGAGCAGTTCTTC. The V call is TRBV6-1, the J call TRBJ2-1; 8 nucleotides match TRBD1. The CDR3 is 19 amino acids. V gave up 4 bases and J gave up 6 bases; unmatched junction bases: 20. From germline, CDR1 is MNHNS and CDR2 SASEGT.

This clonotype was seen ten or more times. The genes are TRBV5-1 and TRBJ1-4; tentative D call: TRBD1 (6 bases). Germline assignment: CDR1 SGHRS and CDR2 YFSETQ. Deletions cut 0 bases from V and 3 bases from J, with 15 bases between. This CDR3 has 17 amino acids. CDR3 amino acids: CASSLEPDRRSNEKLFF. The CDR3 DNA reads as TGCGCCAGCAGCTTGGAACCTGACAGGAGATCTAATGAAAAACTGTTTTTT.

This clonotype came up a few times. This rearrangement joins TRBV20-1 to TRBJ2-7; 7 bases are a match to TRBD1. The CDR3 runs to 14 residues. Germline CDR1 reads DFQATT; CDR2 reads SNEGSKA (reference sequence). J gave up 7 bases and V 3 bases, and 12 bases lay outside the gene matches. CDR3 protein: CSASSGQRMGEQYV. Here the CDR3 DNA reads TGCAGTGCTAGCTCGGGACAGCGGATGGGGGAGCAGTACGTC.

This clonotype appeared a few times. The rearrangement uses TRBV12-3 or TRBV12-4 and TRBJ1-5; D not certain. The ends were cut back, 3 bases at V and 0 bases at J, with 12 bases in the middle. This CDR3 is 16 amino acids long. The CDR3 DNA is TGTGCCAGCAGTTTCAGGACGGATCCTAGCAATCAGCCCCAGCATTTT. It translates to CASSFRTDPSNQPQHF.

This clonotype was seen ten or more times. The rearrangement links TRBV2 to TRBJ2-2; D perhaps matches TRBD2 (6 bases). V dropped 4 bases and J dropped 4 bases, with 16 bases sitting between them. Germline lookup yields CDR1 SNHLY and CDR2 FYNNEI. The CDR3 runs 16 residues. CDR3: CASSARLVRVTGELFF. The CDR3 coding sequence is TGTGCCAGCAGTGCCCGACTAGTCCGGGTCACCGGGGAGCTGTTTTTT. The variable domain in full, completed from reference TRBV2 and TRBJ2-2, reads EPEVTQTPSHQVTQMGQEVILRCVPISNHLYFYWYRQILGQKVEFLVSFYNNEISEKSEIFDDQFSVERPDGSNFTLKIRSTKLEDSAMYFCASSARLVRVTGELFFGEGSRLTVL.

The rearrangement uses TRBV7-9 and TRBJ2-3; D unclear. Germline values: CDR1 SEHNR, CDR2 FQNEAQ (reference sequence). CDR3 length equals 15 residues. The ends were cut back, 5 bases at V and 0 bases at J, with 12 bases in the middle. CDR3 loop: CASSHLSGSTDTQYF. CDR3 bases: TGTGCCAGCAGCCACCTCTCCGGGAGCACAGATACGCAGTATTTT.

V usage is TRBV6-1 and J usage is TRBJ1-5; D gene ambiguous. V was pared by 4 bases and J by 0 bases, with 10 bases between. The CDR3 consists of 15 residues. The germline CDR1 and CDR2 sequences are MNHNS and SASEGT. The CDR3 spells CASSVRRGSNQPQHF. CDR3 coding DNA: TGTGCCAGCAGTGTAAGGCGGGGTAGCAATCAGCCCCAGCATTTT.

There are many counts of this clonotype. The V gene is TRBV12-3 or TRBV12-4, the J gene TRBJ2-1, with 9 bases lining up with TRBD2. V shed 7 bases and J 10 bases; nucleotides not matched to a gene: 17. The CDR3 has 16 amino acids. CDR3 DNA sequence: TGTGCCAGCAAGCCTACCGGGAGCGTAGCGGGGGACGAGCAGTTCTTC. The encoded protein is CASKPTGSVAGDEQFF.